This T cell receptor (beta chain) was sequenced during a study of blood T cell repertoires in COVID-19. This table comes from immunoSEQ multiplex PCR, and its TCRdb copy is limited to in-frame clones, with some not included. The data hold roughly 330,000 clones, with roughly 87% observed a single time. The sequenced sample was peripheral blood. This TCR was recovered from a man younger than 45 with COVID-19, enrolled during active disease.

The CDR3 sequence: CASSQVISGNIQYF. The DNA of the CDR3 is TGCGCCAGCAGCCAAGTAATTTCAGGAAACATTCAGTACTTC. The V gene is TRBV4-3, the J gene TRBJ2-4; D is undetermined. Between the trimmed V and J ends, which lost 1 base and 6 bases, there was a span of 10 bases. Germline loops: CDR1 LGHNA, CDR2 YSLEER. The CDR3 totals 14 residues.